This TCR beta chain is from a study of blood T cells in healthy people across ages (dated by TCRdb to about 2015). Background for the entire study: In model experiments, template switching captured about one uniquely barcoded TCR beta cDNA molecule for every two T cells. To track age-related changes in TCR beta repertoire diversity, the study relied on deep sequencing normalized with unique cDNA molecular identifiers. For two donors (one aged 18 to 29 and one aged 80 or older), the study analyzed two additional independent replicas of 1 million unique cDNA reads from the same blood draw. To avoid experimental bias, donors of different ages were randomly spread across the sequencing lanes. Four age groups were formed from the donors: young (average 16 years), middle-aged (approximately 39), aged (62) and long-lived (82).

Study-wide findings and limitations: Bulk unsorted PBMC profiling prevented conclusive comparison of naive and antigen-experienced compartments. Estimates of total diversity based on one million sequenced T cells were regarded as lower bounds and as underestimates. The percentage of naive T cells measured by flow cytometry correlated strongly with observed TCR beta diversity. The CMV infection status of donors was not known, potentially confounding age-related changes in expanded clonotypes. Compared with the aged group, the long-lived group had more naive CD4+ T cells, fewer expanded clones and increased TCR diversity, a pattern suggesting age selection. Observed TCR beta diversity per million T cells fell roughly linearly with age, and a significant reduction was already apparent by age roughly 40.

The V and J ends are trimmed by 1 base and 1 base, leaving 8 bases between them. Based on the germline V gene, the CDR1 and CDR2 sequences are SQVTM and ANQGSEA. Counted from cysteine to phenylalanine, this CDR3 has 15 amino acids. Solely the CDR3 DNA is kept, with 45 bases framed from the first base. The donors were 40 or so Caucasian individuals from Russia, aged roughly 6 to 100 years, who were systemically healthy. Each donor gave ten milliliters of peripheral blood, collected into EDTA-treated Vacutainer tubes. PBMCs were isolated by Ficoll-Paque density-gradient centrifugation, with at least 7 million obtained per sample. Total RNA was extracted from PBMCs with Trizol reagent, with at least 5 micrograms obtained per sample. The percentages of naive CD45RAhigh/CD27high T cells were determined by flow cytometry on a PBMC aliquot from every donor. The library was built by means of 5' RACE. The run used an Illumina HiSeq 2500. A second about 7 to 11 cycle PCR used a sample-barcoded 5' primer and a J-beta primer mix. Each TCR beta cDNA molecule received a unique molecular identifier from a template-switch 5' adaptor carrying 12 random nucleotides. Each sample yielded at least 2.5 million CDR3-containing paired-end reads. The Mint cDNA synthesis kit, primed by a TRBC-specific oligonucleotide, was used to synthesize first-strand cDNA from all RNA. Following uracil-DNA glycosylase treatment, all cDNA underwent a first 18-cycle PCR with the universal primers M1SS and BC2_uni_R. Processing in the source paper ran as follows. For normalization, 1 million high-quality reads were randomly selected from each sample, with every read carrying a distinct molecular identifier. Reads sharing molecular identifiers were discarded rather than binned into consensus sequences. MiTCR, with a Q25 quality threshold and the strictest error-elimination algorithm, was used for CDR3 identification, clonotype clustering and error correction. A nonparametric unseen species model using Euler transformation provided a lower-bound estimate of total TCR beta diversity. TCRdb reprocessed the public reads (quality trimming at Q25 with fastp, clone calling with MiXCR) and kept in-frame beta chains. Under each unique CDR3 protein, matching rows form one entry showing the most common genes and DNA. Here the V and J calls rest on TCRdb's processing, not on the authors' analysis. This sample is represented by over 600,000 distinct CDR3 sequences; just over 55% of them were singletons. Of the sample, roughly 26% is held by the ten largest clones.

Concerning this clonotype: No antigen is known for it. It has no much larger one-base neighbor in the sample; base qualities were not kept.

The receptor was derived from a man aged 35 to 55 in good health. This chain joins TRBV29-1 to TRBJ2-6; 5 matching bases give a weak D call of TRBD1. Sequencing used blood. CDR3 reads: CSVEGGLSGANVLTF. The DNA sequence follows: TGCAGCGTTGAAGGGGGCCTATCTGGGGCCAACGTCCTGACTTTC.